The 15 T cell receptor beta chains below all came from one sample that was sequenced in a study of blood T cells in healthy people across ages. The use of a sample-barcoded 5' primer and a J-beta primer mix characterized a second PCR of 7 to 11 cycles. In TCRdb, the 5' RACE reads were re-called with MiXCR into one record per CDR3 protein. The sample shows roughly 680,000 distinct CDR3 sequences, over 40% of them seen only once. Sequencing input: blood. All receptors derive from a woman of 80 years or more in good health.

This clonotype was counted between two and nine times. This chain joins TRBV14 and TRBJ2-3; TRBD2 agrees at 14 bases. Germline V lookup: CDR1 SGHDN, CDR2 FVKESK. V trimming: 4 bases; J trimming: 2 bases; junction bases outside the gene matches: 5. The CDR3 spans 17 residues. The CDR3 loop reads CASSLRTSGGHTDTQYF. The CDR3 nucleotides read TGTGCCAGCAGCCTCCGGACTAGCGGGGGGCACACAGATACGCAGTATTTT.

The genes are TRBV12-3 or TRBV12-4 and TRBJ2-5; no firm D call. CDR3 length: 12 amino acids. V shed 0 bases and J shed 11 bases, with 10 bases lying between them. CDR3 DNA: TGTGCCAGCAGTTTAGCGCATGGGAAGCAGTACTTC. Encoded protein: CASSLAHGKQYF.

The V gene is TRBV20-1, the J gene TRBJ2-2; a possible D gene is TRBD2 (5 bases). The germline V gene encodes CDR1 DFQATT and CDR2 SNEGSKA (reference sequence). The CDR3 consists of 13 residues. Trimming cost V 3 bases and J 2 bases, with 7 bases left between them. The DNA of the CDR3 is TGCAGTGCTAGCGGGGAAAACACCGGGGAGCTGTTTTTT. The encoded protein is CSASGENTGELFF.

This clonotype was recorded many times. The rearrangement uses TRBV5-1 and TRBJ2-2; TRBD2 matches at 7 bases. The V and J ends lost 2 bases and 4 bases, in that order; junction bases with no gene match: 5. Germline V gene data show CDR1 as SGHRS and CDR2 as YFSETQ. The CDR3 length is 15 residues. CDR3 in DNA: TGCGCCAGCAGCTTTGCGGGAGTTGGCACCGGGGAGCTGTTTTTT. Translating it yields CASSFAGVGTGELFF.

In its sample, this clonotype was seen many times. J is TRBJ2-7 and V is TRBV20-1; 13 bases fit TRBD2. Germline CDR1 reads DFQATT; CDR2 reads SNEGSKA (reference sequence). CDR3 length: 13 amino acids. With 6 bases clipped from V and 4 bases from J, the junction kept 3 bases outside the gene matches. The chain's CDR3 is CSAWTSGRYEQYF. In DNA, the CDR3 is TGCAGTGCATGGACTAGCGGGAGATACGAGCAGTACTTC.

Ten or more counts support this clonotype. The chain couples TRBV12-3 or TRBV12-4 to TRBJ2-1, with TRBD2 as a possible D gene (6 bases). Trimming removed 2 bases at V and 7 bases at J, with 9 bases between. The length of the CDR3 is 13 residues. CDR3 coding DNA: TGTGCCAGCAGTTTACGGAGCGGGAATGAGCAGTTCTTC. Translation gives CASSLRSGNEQFF.

In nucleotides, the CDR3 is TGCAGCGTTGAAGCCGGGCCAGGGCGACAGGAGCAGTTCTTC. This encodes CSVEAGPGRQEQFF. V is TRBV29-1 and J is TRBJ2-1; a possible D gene is TRBD1 (5 bases). CDR1 SQVTM and CDR2 ANQGSEA come from the germline V gene. This CDR3 contains 14 residues. V dropped 1 base and J dropped 10 bases, with 17 bases sitting between them.

This clonotype was counted ten times or more. The chain links TRBV14 to TRBJ1-4; D remains ambiguous. CDR3 length: 16 residues. The V and J ends lost 1 base and 3 bases respectively, with 12 bases between them. The germline gives CDR1 SGHDN, CDR2 FVKESK. The CDR3 DNA sequence: TGTGCCAGCAGCCAAGTCATAGGCTCGGCTAATGAAAAACTGTTTTTT. It is translated as CASSQVIGSANEKLFF.

This clonotype was seen many times. This chain uses TRBV29-1 with TRBJ2-1; TRBD1 matches 8 bases. CDR3 size: 14 residues. V lost 3 bases, J lost 4 bases, and 5 bases stayed unmatched. The germline CDR1 and CDR2 sequences are SQVTM and ANQGSEA. The CDR3, as DNA: TGCAGCGTTGAGGATACAGGGGGGTACAATGAGCAGTTCTTC. Translation: CSVEDTGGYNEQFF.

The V call is TRBV30, the J call TRBJ1-3, with TRBD1 as a possible D gene (5 bases). The length of the CDR3 is 13 residues. V lost 2 bases and J lost 3, with 8 bases in between. Germline V gives CDR1 GTSNPN, CDR2 SVGIG (reference sequence). This CDR3 is CAWSLGHGNTIYF. The CDR3, as DNA: TGTGCCTGGAGTCTAGGACATGGAAACACCATATATTTT.

The chain recombines TRBV13 with TRBJ2-7, with 7 nucleotides matching TRBD1. The J call may be faulty, since TRBJ2-5 better matches the DNA end. The CDR3 contains 15 residues. In germline, CDR1 is PRHDT, CDR2 FYEKMQ (reference sequence). The CDR3 here is CASSPNRGSGETQYF. In nucleotides, the CDR3 is TGTGCCAGCAGCCCAAACAGGGGCTCGGGAGAGACCCAGTACTTC.

This clonotype was counted many times. The chain couples TRBV2 to TRBJ1-2; D perhaps matches TRBD1 (6 bases). V lost 5 bases and J 2 bases, leaving 9 bases between the germline ends. The germline V gene encodes CDR1 SNHLY and CDR2 FYNNEI. This CDR3 is built from 13 residues. The CDR3 spells CASSKTGNYGYTF. The DNA of the CDR3 is TGTGCCAGCAGTAAAACAGGGAACTATGGCTACACCTTC. Complete variable domain (other parts from reference TRBV2 and TRBJ1-2): EPEVTQTPSHQVTQMGQEVILRCVPISNHLYFYWYRQILGQKVEFLVSFYNNEISEKSEIFDDQFSVERPDGSNFTLKIRSTKLEDSAMYFCASSKTGNYGYTFGSGTRLTVV.

This chain joins TRBV2 and TRBJ2-1; 12 positions match TRBD2. Trimming took 8 bases from V and 2 from J; bases not matched to a gene: 7. Germline V lookup: CDR1 SNHLY, CDR2 FYNNEI. The CDR3 is 16 amino acids. CDR3 protein: CASVLAGGPAYNEQFF. The CDR3 DNA sequence: TGTGCCAGCGTGCTAGCGGGAGGGCCTGCCTACAATGAGCAGTTCTTC. Using reference TRBV2 and TRBJ2-1 for the parts outside the CDR3, the full variable domain is EPEVTQTPSHQVTQMGQEVILRCVPISNHLYFYWYRQILGQKVEFLVSFYNNEISEKSEIFDDQFSVERPDGSNFTLKIRSTKLEDSAMYFCASVLAGGPAYNEQFFGPGTRLTVL.

This clonotype was seen once. This chain uses TRBV10-2 with TRBJ2-7; no clear D gene. Trimming cost V 8 bases and J 4 bases, with 12 bases left between them. Germline CDR1 is WSHSY and CDR2 is SAAADI. The CDR3 is 12 amino acids. CDR3: CASEGFHYEQYF. The CDR3 nucleotides read TGCGCCAGCGAAGGCTTCCATTACGAGCAGTACTTC.

A word on this clonotype: This may come from a read error, since a much larger clone is one base off. The rearrangement uses TRBV6-5 and TRBJ2-1; either TRBD1 or TRBD2 may fit D (5 bases each). The CDR3 loop spans 14 amino acids. Germline loops: CDR1 MNHEY, CDR2 SVGAGI. Trimming stripped 5 bases from V and 6 bases from J, with 14 bases between. This CDR3 reads CASSDGATTNEQFF. The CDR3, as DNA: TGTGCCAGCAGTGACGGGGCCACAACCAATGAGCAGTTCTTC.